Below, 17 T cell receptor beta chains from the same sample are listed, as sequenced in a study of vaccination and CD4 T cells after COVID-19. Their target antigens are unknown. The Oncomine TCR Beta short-read assay was applied to DNA of cultured CD4+ T cells. Each CDR3 protein is one row after TCRdb ran MiXCR on the PCR reads. Of about 10,000 distinct CDR3 sequences listed, about 28% were seen once; the top ten hold about 15%. Treatment indicated: roughly 10-day PBMC culture with coronavirus spike peptide pools or control peptides (ViraFEST assay). The source material was CD4+ T cells from blood, cultured in vitro, sampled after SARS-CoV-2 vaccination. These receptor sequences come from a human donor who had recovered from COVID-19.

The CDR3 protein is CASSELVNREYGYTF. In nucleotides, the CDR3 is TGTGCCAGCAGTGAATTGGTGAACAGGGAATACGGCTACACCTTC. This chain joins TRBV25-1 and TRBJ1-2, with a possible D match to TRBD1 (6 bases). The CDR3 totals 15 residues. The ends were cut back, 1 base at V and 8 bases at J, with 17 bases in the middle. Germline V gene data show CDR1 as MGHDK and CDR2 as SYGVNS.

In this sample, this clonotype turned up a few times. This chain links TRBV6-1 with TRBJ1-5; 8 bases line up with TRBD1. Germline-derived CDR1 and CDR2 are MNHNS and SASEGT. The J segment lost 2 bases and the V segment lost 6 bases, leaving 6 bases of the junction unmatched. The CDR3 has 15 amino acids. The CDR3 nucleotides are TGTGCCAGCAGGGGACAGGAGCTAGGCAATCAGCCCCAGCATTTT. Amino acids: CASRGQELGNQPQHF.

This clonotype was observed a handful of times. This chain links TRBV2 with TRBJ2-2; 9 bases fit TRBD1. Germline V gene lookup returns CDR1 SNHLY and CDR2 FYNNEI. This CDR3 has 17 amino acids. After removal of 5 bases from V and 6 bases from J, the junction contained 13 bases not matched to a gene. The CDR3 region has the DNA TGTGCCAGCAGTCCCGCCGGCTGGACAGGGGACGCCGGGGAGCTGTTTTTT. Protein product: CASSPAGWTGDAGELFF.

CDR3 region: CASSLAQGGNYGYTF. Written as DNA, the CDR3 is TGTGCCAGCAGCTTAGCCCAAGGAGGAAACTATGGCTACACCTTC. The chain recombines TRBV7-9 with TRBJ1-2; D unresolved. V was shortened by 0 bases and J by 2 bases, with 10 bases between the two germline ends. Germline V gene sequence: CDR1 SEHNR, CDR2 FQNEAQ (reference sequence). The CDR3 is made up of 15 amino acids.

This clonotype was detected only a few times. V gene TRBV6-1 combines with J gene TRBJ2-7, with TRBD2 matching over 8 bases. The CDR3 is made up of 15 amino acids. Per the germline V gene, CDR1 is MNHNS and CDR2 is SASEGT. Trimming removed 9 bases from V and 0 bases from J; junction bases left unmatched: 10. The CDR3 DNA is TGTGCCAGTCGAGGTGGGAGCGGGGGCTCCTACGAGCAGTACTTC. Amino acids: CASRGGSGGSYEQYF.

The sample holds a few counts of this clonotype. The genes are TRBV11-2 and TRBJ2-7; unclear D gene. The CDR3 runs 16 residues. CDR1 is SGHAT and CDR2 is FQNNGV in the germline V gene. Trimming cost V 1 base and J 2 bases, with 15 bases left between them. Here the CDR3 reads CASSLGPTNPAYEQYF. CDR3 bases: TGTGCCAGCAGCTTAGGTCCTACCAACCCAGCCTACGAGCAGTACTTC.

This clonotype has more than one count but fewer than ten. The gene calls are TRBV7-2 and TRBJ1-1; D remains ambiguous. Germline V CDR1 and CDR2: SGHTA, FQGNSA. The ends were cut back, 1 base at V and 1 base at J, with 13 bases in the middle. CDR3 length: 16 amino acids. As DNA, the CDR3 is TGTGCCAGCAGCTTAGTAAGACCGTTAAGGAACACTGAAGCTTTCTTT. Its protein is CASSLVRPLRNTEAFF.

The rearrangement uses TRBV5-1 and TRBJ1-1; possible D gene TRBD1, 6 bases. The V end lost 0 bases, the J end lost 6 bases, and 15 bases lay between the germline ends. Germline CDR1 SGHRS, CDR2 YFSETQ. This CDR3 comprises 15 residues. The CDR3 region is CASSLGRGVSSEAFF. For the CDR3, the DNA is TGCGCCAGCAGCTTGGGCAGGGGAGTGAGCTCTGAAGCTTTCTTT. The whole variable domain, filled in from reference TRBV5-1 and TRBJ1-1, reads KAGVTQTPRYLIKTRGQQVTLSCSPISGHRSVSWYQQTPGQGLQFLFEYFSETQRNKGNFPGRFSGRQFSNSRSEMNVSTLELGDSALYLCASSLGRGVSSEAFFGQGTRLTVV.

The V call is TRBV7-9, the J call TRBJ1-2, with 8 bases fitting TRBD1. The V gene's germline CDR1 is SEHNR and CDR2 FQNEAQ (reference sequence). This CDR3 is 15 amino acids long. V lost 4 bases and J lost 8; bases outside the gene matches: 12. CDR3 amino acids: CASSSRQGPTWGYTF. The DNA of the CDR3 is TGTGCCAGCAGCTCCCGACAGGGGCCCACTTGGGGCTACACCTTC.

By sample fraction, this clonotype is medium-sized. The chain recombines TRBV7-2 with TRBJ1-5; D is ambiguous. The germline V and J ends were trimmed by 1 base and 4 bases, with 11 bases remaining between them. This CDR3 region has 15 residues. The germline CDR1 and CDR2 sequences are SGHTA and FQGNSA. The CDR3 region is CASSLVAAGNQPQHF. For the CDR3, the DNA is TGTGCCAGCAGCTTAGTGGCGGCAGGTAATCAGCCCCAGCATTTT.

This clonotype occurred a few times. V usage is TRBV7-2 and J usage is TRBJ1-5, with unresolved D. Trimming took off 2 bases at V and 1 base at J, with 9 bases between the two ends. There are 15 residues in the CDR3. Per germline, CDR1 SGHTA and CDR2 FQGNSA. The CDR3 loop reads CASSLTTFSNQPQHF. In DNA form, the CDR3 reads TGTGCCAGCAGCTTAACTACCTTCAGCAATCAGCCCCAGCATTTT.

The rearrangement joins TRBV19 to TRBJ2-2; 8 nucleotides match TRBD2. This CDR3 contains 14 residues. The J segment lost 5 bases and the V segment lost 6 bases, leaving 5 bases of the junction unmatched. Germline CDR1 reads LNHDA; CDR2 reads SQIVND (reference sequence). The CDR3 DNA is TGTGCCAGTAGGCGGGAGGAGCGGACCGGGGAGCTGTTTTTT. It encodes CASRREERTGELFF.

This chain joins TRBV4-1 and TRBJ2-3; weak D call: TRBD2 (5 bases). Trimming removed 4 bases from V and 2 bases from J, with 19 bases in between. CDR1 is MGHRA and CDR2 is YSYEKL in the germline V gene. The CDR3 totals 17 residues. CDR3 in amino acids: CASSPRVARLDTDTQYF. The DNA for the CDR3 is TGCGCCAGCAGCCCAAGGGTAGCGAGACTTGACACAGATACGCAGTATTTT.

The rearrangement links TRBV5-5 to TRBJ1-5; D remains ambiguous. The CDR3 runs 15 residues. Trimming left V 1 base short and J 7 bases short, with 15 bases between. Looked up from germline, CDR1 is SGHKS and CDR2 is YYEKEE (reference sequence). Written as DNA, the CDR3 is TGTGCCAGCAGCTTGTCAACCTCCTCCGGGCAGCCCCAGCATTTT. It specifies CASSLSTSSGQPQHF.

By share, this clonotype ranks as medium-sized. The chain combines TRBV29-1 with TRBJ2-1; no clear D gene. The CDR3 is 10 residues long. CDR1 is SQVTM, CDR2 ANQGSEA, per germline. Deletions cut 5 bases from V and 10 bases from J, with 9 bases between. The CDR3 nucleotides are TGCAGCGTTTATGGGTTAGAGCAGTTCTTC. It codes for CSVYGLEQFF.

The rearrangement uses TRBV7-8 and TRBJ1-1; D may be TRBD1 (6 bases). This CDR3 is built from 12 residues. Germline CDR1 reads SGHVS; CDR2 reads FQNEAQ. V lost 5 bases and J lost 7, with 11 bases in between. CDR3 amino acids: CASSLQGFEAFF. The CDR3 region has the DNA TGTGCCAGCAGCCTCCAGGGGTTTGAAGCTTTCTTT.

This clonotype was observed a handful of times. The CDR3 loop reads CASSLLGVEAFF. The CDR3 nucleotides read TGTGCCAGCAGCTTATTAGGAGTCGAAGCTTTCTTT. The chain links TRBV7-2 to TRBJ1-1, with D hard to call. This CDR3 has 12 residues. V lost 2 bases, J lost 8 bases, and 9 bases lay in between. Germline CDR1 SGHTA, CDR2 FQGNSA.